A single sample gave rise to the 18 T cell receptor beta chains below, sequenced in a study of T-cell reconstitution after alpha-beta-depleted transplantation in children. For TCRbeta, the library was prepared with unique molecular identifiers. TCRdb passed the PCR reads through MiXCR, listing each CDR3 protein once. Among about 190,000 distinct CDR3 sequences listed, approximately 10% were seen once. The sequences come from PBMCs, collected before TCRalphabeta/CD19-depleted stem cell transplant. These TCRs come from a boy under 10 years old with acute myeloid leukemia, due to receive a stem cell transplant.

This clonotype was counted only a few times. The chain recombines TRBV6-1 with TRBJ2-1; 12 bases align to TRBD2. The ends lost 5 bases at V and 8 bases at J; junction bases unmatched: 7. Germline values: CDR1 MNHNS, CDR2 SASEGT. CDR3 length equals 15 residues. The CDR3 region is CASSRLAGDGDEQFF. CDR3 nucleotides: TGTGCCAGCAGTCGACTAGCGGGAGATGGCGATGAGCAGTTCTTC.

The table lists this clonotype with many counts. This CDR3 reads CASSQSPQRLAEANEQFF. DNA for the CDR3: TGTGCCAGCAGCCAAAGCCCACAGAGGCTAGCGGAAGCAAATGAGCAGTTCTTC. The chain has TRBV3-1 and TRBJ2-1, with TRBD2 matching over 7 bases. Trimming cost V 2 bases and J 7 bases; bases outside gene matches: 17. The length of the CDR3 is 18 residues. Per the germline V gene, CDR1 is LGHDT and CDR2 is YNNKEL (reference sequence).

This clonotype occurred many times. The rearrangement links TRBV5-1 to TRBJ1-2; a possible D gene is TRBD1 (5 bases). The CDR3 loop spans 15 amino acids. Germline loops: CDR1 SGHRS, CDR2 YFSETQ. Trimming left V 4 bases short and J 5 bases short, with 18 bases between. The CDR3 region is CASSTDKTSLYGYTF. CDR3 DNA: TGCGCCAGCAGCACGGACAAGACTTCCTTATATGGCTACACCTTC.

This clonotype has a count of ten or more. The CDR3 coding sequence is TGTGCCAGCAGCCAATCCTTGAACACTGAAGCTTTCTTT. Encoded protein: CASSQSLNTEAFF. V and J are TRBV14 and TRBJ1-1; D gene unclear. The V gene's germline CDR1 is SGHDN and CDR2 FVKESK. The CDR3 length is 13 residues. The V end was cut by 2 bases, the J end by 0 bases, with 4 bases between.

This clonotype was observed at least ten times. The chain carries TRBV20-1 and TRBJ2-3; 10 bases are shared with TRBD2. V dropped 4 bases and J dropped 1; count of bases not matched to a gene: 8. Germline CDR1 reads DFQATT; CDR2 reads SNEGSKA (reference sequence). The CDR3 contains 16 residues. CDR3 amino acids: CSANAGTSVRTDTQYF. The CDR3, as DNA: TGCAGTGCTAACGCCGGGACTAGCGTACGCACAGATACGCAGTATTTT.

This clonotype was seen many times. The V gene is TRBV6-1, the J gene TRBJ2-1, with a possible D match to TRBD2 (5 bases). From germline, CDR1 is MNHNS and CDR2 SASEGT. The CDR3 spans 15 residues. Trimming took off 6 bases at V and 3 bases at J, with 15 bases between the two ends. The CDR3 nucleotides read TGTGCCAGCAGATCATTCCTTGAGGGCTACAATGAGCAGTTCTTC. Residues: CASRSFLEGYNEQFF.

This clonotype was observed a few times. A much larger clone lies a single base off, so this may be a read error. The genes are TRBV20-1 and TRBJ2-7, with 7 bases aligning to TRBD2. The CDR3 consists of 16 residues. Germline CDR1 reads DFQATT; CDR2 reads SNEGSKA (reference sequence). Here the CDR3 reads CCADPFEGGLSYEQYF. CDR3 coding DNA: TGCTGTGCTGACCCCTTTGAGGGAGGGCTCTCCTACGAGCAGTACTTC.

A few counts support this clonotype. This chain joins TRBV27 and TRBJ1-1; D gene uncertain. Germline V gene data show CDR1 as MNHEY and CDR2 as SMNVEV (reference sequence). This CDR3 spans 15 amino acids. Between the trimmed V and J ends, which lost 6 bases and 5 bases, there was a span of 19 bases. The CDR3, as DNA: TGTGCCAGCAGCCCCCTTGGGCGGAGAAGAACTGAAGCTTTCTTT. It encodes CASSPLGRRRTEAFF.

In this sample, this clonotype turned up many times. This rearrangement joins TRBV20-1 to TRBJ2-2; the D gene is possibly TRBD1 (5 bases). The CDR3 sequence is 14 residues long. The V end lost 3 bases, the J end lost 5 bases, and 13 bases lay between the germline ends. Per germline, CDR1 DFQATT and CDR2 SNEGSKA (reference sequence). The CDR3 sequence: CSARGRVETGELFF. CDR3 nucleotides: TGCAGTGCTAGGGGCAGGGTTGAGACCGGGGAGCTGTTTTTT.

This clonotype showed up many times. V and J are TRBV5-8 and TRBJ2-3; 12 bases agree with TRBD2. Unmatched junction bases numbered 7, after V lost 0 bases and J lost 5 bases. The CDR3 loop spans 17 amino acids. Germline assignment: CDR1 SGHTS and CDR2 YDEGEE. The DNA for the CDR3 is TGTGCCAGCAGCTTGGTCCCGACTAGCGGGAGAGGAGATACGCAGTATTTT. It encodes CASSLVPTSGRGDTQYF.

This clonotype was seen repeatedly, ten times or more. The CDR3 DNA follows: TGCGCCAGCAGCGGCGGGTTTAGCTCCTACAATGAGCAGTTCTTC. Translating it yields CASSGGFSSYNEQFF. This chain uses TRBV5-1 with TRBJ2-1; weak D call: TRBD2 (5 bases). V was trimmed by 4 bases and J by 0 bases, leaving 11 bases between them. Germline loops: CDR1 SGHRS, CDR2 YFSETQ. The CDR3 length is 15 residues.

Of note for this clonotype: A junction end diverges from the germline sequence, so it may reflect a read error. The chain couples TRBV5-3 to TRBJ2-6, with 8 bases aligning to TRBD1. TRBV5-3 is assigned to the ORF class and has an uncertain function. The CDR3 extends over 19 amino acids. CDR3 coding DNA: TGTGCCAGCAGCTTCCCCAGGACAGGGAGTCACTCTGGGGCCAACGTCCTGACTTTC. The encoded protein is CASSFPRTGSHSGANVLTF.

This clonotype was observed a single time. Just one base apart from a much larger clone, this may be a read error. This chain uses TRBV4-1 with TRBJ2-1, with no clear D. The CDR3 has 19 residues. From germline, CDR1 is MGHRA and CDR2 YSYEKL. The CDR3 nucleotides read TGCGCCAGCAGCCAAGTCCGTACTATACCACAAAAGGGATACAATGAGCAGCTCTTC. The encoded protein is CASSQVRTIPQKGYNEQLF.

This clonotype was seen repeatedly, ten times or more. At one boundary the junction diverges from the germline segment, which might be a read error. The chain recombines TRBV12-3 or TRBV12-4 with TRBJ2-1; 8 bases agree with TRBD1. The CDR3 consists of 14 residues. CDR3 loop: CASSFRQGWNEHFF. CDR3 coding DNA: TGTGCCAGCAGTTTTCGACAGGGGTGGAATGAGCATTTCTTC.

This clonotype was detected ten times or more. This chain uses TRBV12-3 or TRBV12-4 with TRBJ2-2; possibly TRBD1 or TRBD2 for D (6 bases each). V was pared by 3 bases and J by 4 bases, with 12 bases between. The CDR3 is made up of 15 amino acids. CDR3 amino acids: CASSFYTGATGELFF. In DNA, the CDR3 is TGTGCCAGCAGTTTTTATACGGGGGCCACCGGGGAGCTGTTTTTT.

In its sample, this clonotype was seen many times. V is TRBV7-8 and J is TRBJ1-5; a possible D gene is TRBD1 (5 bases). The CDR3 consists of 14 residues. In germline, CDR1 is SGHVS, CDR2 FQNEAQ. Between the trimmed V and J ends, which lost 1 base and 6 bases, there was a span of 10 bases. The CDR3 reads CASSLGGGSQPQHF. CDR3 coding DNA: TGTGCCAGCAGCTTAGGGGGCGGGTCTCAGCCCCAGCATTTT.

This clonotype was detected ten times or more. The chain is built from TRBV27 and TRBJ2-1, with 8 bases lining up with TRBD2. CDR3 length: 15 amino acids. Trimming at V came to 5 bases and at J to 7 bases, leaving 10 bases not matched to a gene. Germline CDR1 is MNHEY and CDR2 is SMNVEV (reference sequence). The CDR3 region is CASSPPGGANNEQFF. The CDR3 DNA sequence: TGTGCCAGCAGTCCACCCGGGGGGGCCAATAATGAGCAGTTCTTC.

This chain uses TRBV6-6 with TRBJ2-2; TRBD1 might be the D (6 bases). The CDR3 runs to 18 residues. Germline V gives CDR1 MNHNY, CDR2 SVGAGI (reference sequence). Trimming stripped 2 bases from V and 6 bases from J, with 22 bases between. DNA for the CDR3: TGTGCCAGCAGTTACCCAAGAGAGTACAGGGTTGTTTCCGGGGAGCTGTTTTTT. Translated, it gives CASSYPREYRVVSGELFF.